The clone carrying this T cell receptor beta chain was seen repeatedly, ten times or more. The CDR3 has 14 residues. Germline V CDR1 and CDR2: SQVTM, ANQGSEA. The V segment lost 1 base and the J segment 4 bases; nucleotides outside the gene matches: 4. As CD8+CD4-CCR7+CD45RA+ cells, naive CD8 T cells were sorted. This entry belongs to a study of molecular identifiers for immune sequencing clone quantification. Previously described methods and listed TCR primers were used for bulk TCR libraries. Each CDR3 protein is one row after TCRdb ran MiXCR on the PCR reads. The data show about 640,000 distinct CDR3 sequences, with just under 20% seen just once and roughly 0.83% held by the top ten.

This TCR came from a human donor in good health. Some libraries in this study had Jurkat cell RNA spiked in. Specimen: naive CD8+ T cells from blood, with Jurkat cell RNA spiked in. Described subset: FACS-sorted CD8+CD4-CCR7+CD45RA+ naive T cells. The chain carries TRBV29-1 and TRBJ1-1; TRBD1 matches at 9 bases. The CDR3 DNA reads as TGCAGCGTTGAAGGACAGGGGGTTGGCACTGAAGCTTTCTTT. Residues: CSVEGQGVGTEAFF.